This T cell receptor beta chain was captured by sequencing in a study of T cell repertoires in cytomegalovirus infection. For the study at large: Public signatures in TCR beta pointed to CMV infection and matching HLA type. Study outcomes and limitations: Individuals carrying CMV plus the relevant HLA were identified by cumulative frequency of public TCR beta families.

CDR1 and CDR2 (germline): SGHTA, FQGNSA. The CDR3 runs 13 residues. The V gene lost 1 base and the J gene lost 8 bases, with 8 bases spanning the gap. TCRdb analysed the reads with MiXCR anew, one entry per CDR3 protein. The table lists about 260,000 distinct CDR3 sequences, approximately 14% of them singletons. In its sample, this clonotype was seen many times. Its specificity is unknown. The sequenced material came from PBMCs. The clonotype originates from a human donor in good health (CMV status not recorded). Some clones in this sample may be carry-over from other donors' samples. The rearrangement links TRBV7-2 to TRBJ2-2; a possible D gene is TRBD1 (5 bases). CDR3 region: CASSLGRTGELFF. The CDR3 region has the DNA TGTGCCAGCAGCTTAGGCCGGACAGGGGAGCTGTTTTTT.